The 25 T cell receptor beta chains given below trace back to one sample, sequenced in a study of blood T cell repertoires in COVID-19 (dated by TCRdb to 2018 to 2020). The library was obtained by the immunoSEQ multiplex PCR assay. The clones in this table, taken by TCRdb from immuneACCESS, are in-frame only. Not every clone is retained; where verified, under half of the shortfall comes from an unresolved V gene, and the cause of the rest is unknown. For this sample the table gives fewer than 300,000 clones, of which approximately 84% were detected only once. The top ten clones comprise over 1.3% of the sample. The sequenced sample consisted of peripheral blood. All receptors derive from a human donor with COVID-19, enrolled during active disease. The donor label of this sample is uncertain.

The rearrangement links TRBV19 to TRBJ2-7; maybe TRBD1 (5 bases). Trimming pared 5 bases from V and 2 bases from J, leaving 7 bases between. This CDR3 region has 12 residues. The germline gives CDR1 LNHDA, CDR2 SQIVND (reference sequence). The CDR3 loop reads CASSQGPYEQYF. The DNA of the CDR3 is TGTGCCAGTAGTCAGGGTCCCTACGAGCAGTACTTC. The whole variable domain, filled in from reference TRBV19 and TRBJ2-7, reads DGGITQSPKYLFRKEGQNVTLSCEQNLNHDAMYWYRQDPGQGLRLIYYSQIVNDFQKGDIAEGYSVSREKKESFPLTVTSAQKNPTAFYLCASSQGPYEQYFGPGTRLTVT.

This chain joins TRBV6-2 or TRBV6-3 and TRBJ2-5; 8 bases fit TRBD2. The ends lost 3 bases at V and 5 bases at J; junction bases unmatched: 2. CDR1 is MNHEY, CDR2 SVGEGT, per germline. This CDR3 contains 13 residues. Here the CDR3 reads CASSYGTRETQYF. DNA for the CDR3: TGTGCCAGCAGTTATGGGACTAGGGAGACCCAGTACTTC.

The CDR3 region is CSVGPTGANEKLFF. CDR3 sequence (DNA): TGCAGCGTAGGACCGACAGGAGCCAATGAAAAACTGTTTTTT. The genes are TRBV29-1 and TRBJ1-4, with a possible D match to TRBD1 (6 bases). V was cut by 6 bases and J by 5 bases, with 16 bases left in between. The CDR3 spans 14 residues. CDR1 and CDR2 (germline): SQVTM, ANQGSEA. The full variable domain, completed using reference TRBV29-1 and TRBJ1-4, is SAVISQKPSRDICQRGTSLTIQCQVDSQVTMMFWYRQQPGQSLTLIATANQGSEATYESGFVIDKFPISRPNLTFSTLTVSNMSPEDSSIYLCSVGPTGANEKLFFGSGTQLSVL.

This clone has only a few counts. This rearrangement joins TRBV28 to TRBJ2-7; 7 bases fit TRBD2. Trimming took 5 bases from V and 0 from J; bases not matched to a gene: 7. The germline gives CDR1 MDHEN, CDR2 SYDVKM. CDR3 length equals 15 residues. Written as DNA, the CDR3 is TGTGCCAGCAGTCCCCGGGGAGGGGCCTCCTACGAGCAGTACTTC. Its translation: CASSPRGGASYEQYF.

The gene calls are TRBV12-3 or TRBV12-4 and TRBJ2-1; weak D call: TRBD2 (5 bases). Between the trimmed V and J ends, which lost 6 bases and 9 bases, there was a span of 15 bases. This CDR3 is 13 amino acids long. CDR3 DNA sequence: TGTGCCAGCAGCCCCCGGAGGAGTGGTGAGCAGTTCTTC. This gives the protein CASSPRRSGEQFF.

The CDR3, as DNA: TGTGCCAGCAGCTTGCCCGGGACTAGCGGGCTTCCCTACAATGAGCAGTTCTTC. Translation: CASSLPGTSGLPYNEQFF. The chain couples TRBV5-6 to TRBJ2-1; 12 nucleotides align to TRBD2. This CDR3 comprises 18 residues. CDR1 SGHDT and CDR2 YYEEEE come from the germline V gene. After removal of 1 base from V and 2 bases from J, the junction contained 7 bases not matched to a gene.

The chain combines TRBV29-1 with TRBJ2-3; 8 nucleotides align to TRBD2. This CDR3 has 12 residues. Trimming took 4 bases from V and 5 from J; bases not matched to a gene: 2. CDR1 SQVTM and CDR2 ANQGSEA come from the germline V gene. CDR3: CSVVSGGDTQYF. CDR3 DNA: TGCAGCGTTGTGAGCGGGGGAGATACGCAGTATTTT.

This clone was picked up a small number of times. The CDR3 reads CASSRGGRTYEQYF. The CDR3 DNA follows: TGTGCCAGTAGTAGGGGCGGCAGAACCTACGAGCAGTACTTC. The chain joins TRBV19 to TRBJ2-7, with D perhaps TRBD1 (5 bases). Germline V gene data show CDR1 as LNHDA and CDR2 as SQIVND (reference sequence). The V end lost 4 bases, the J end lost 2 bases, and 12 bases lay between the germline ends. There are 14 residues in the CDR3.

The rearrangement links TRBV7-6 to TRBJ2-1, with TRBD2 matching 13 bases. The CDR3 length is 16 residues. From germline, CDR1 is SGHVS and CDR2 FNYEAQ. The V gene end was trimmed by 2 bases and the J gene end by 7 bases; junction bases not matched to a gene: 5. The CDR3 DNA reads as TGTGCCAGCAGCTTAAGGGGGACTAGCGGGATGAATGAGCAGTTCTTC. It codes for CASSLRGTSGMNEQFF.

This sequence joins TRBV9 and TRBJ2-1, with 9 bases fitting TRBD2. This CDR3 spans 16 amino acids. The germline gives CDR1 SGDLS, CDR2 YYNGEE. The junction had 7 bases not matched to a gene; V was cut back by 4 bases and J by 2 bases. This chain's CDR3 is CASSLSSGEPYNEQFF. The CDR3 DNA is TGTGCCAGCAGCCTATCTAGCGGGGAGCCCTACAATGAGCAGTTCTTC.

Only a few counts were recorded for this clone. The chain combines TRBV4-3 with TRBJ1-4; TRBD1 matches at 8 bases. Trimming took 0 bases from V and 5 from J; bases not matched to a gene: 2. CDR1 and CDR2 from the germline V gene are LGHNA and YSLEER. The CDR3 runs 15 residues. The CDR3 DNA reads as TGCGCCAGCAGCCAAGATACAGGGGGAAATGAAAAACTGTTTTTT. Its protein product is CASSQDTGGNEKLFF.

The CDR3, as DNA: TGTGCCAGCAGTTACTTGGCAGGGGTGGGTGAGCAGTTCTTC. The encoded protein is CASSYLAGVGEQFF. This chain joins TRBV6-2 or TRBV6-3 and TRBJ2-1; D perhaps matches TRBD1 (6 bases). V was shortened by 1 base and J by 9 bases, with 13 bases between the two germline ends. Germline CDR1 MNHEY, CDR2 SVGEGT. The CDR3 contains 14 residues.

CDR3 residues: CAWSGPSTGPGEQFF. CDR3 DNA sequence: TGTGCCTGGAGTGGCCCGTCGACAGGGCCTGGAGAGCAGTTCTTC. This chain links TRBV30 with TRBJ2-1; TRBD1 matches at 7 bases. This CDR3 spans 15 amino acids. Germline CDR1 reads GTSNPN; CDR2 reads SVGIG (reference sequence). V lost 1 base, J lost 10 bases, and 13 bases stayed unmatched.

This clone appeared once. This chain uses TRBV7-2 with TRBJ2-1, with TRBD2 matching over 11 bases. Germline values: CDR1 SGHTA, CDR2 FQGNSA. Unmatched junction bases numbered 3, after V lost 3 bases and J lost 14 bases. The CDR3 length is 12 residues. CDR3 amino acids: CASSLTSGIKFF. CDR3 sequence (DNA): TGTGCCAGCAGCTTGACTAGCGGGATAAAGTTCTTC.

V and J are TRBV18 and TRBJ2-3, with D possibly TRBD2 on 6 matching bases. V was pared by 6 bases and J by 6 bases, with 19 bases between. Germline CDR1 is KGHSH and CDR2 is LQKENI. This CDR3 spans 15 amino acids. The CDR3 DNA sequence: TGTGCCAGCTCGCCCGGGTTGGAGGGATTGGATACGCAGTATTTT. Translation: CASSPGLEGLDTQYF.

This sequence joins TRBV13 and TRBJ2-2; TRBD1 aligns across 7 bases. V trimming: 5 bases; J trimming: 4 bases; junction bases outside the gene matches: 10. Germline CDR1 reads PRHDT; CDR2 reads FYEKMQ (reference sequence). This CDR3 spans 16 amino acids. The CDR3 reads CASSATGAGATGELFF. CDR3 DNA: TGTGCCAGCAGCGCCACAGGGGCAGGAGCCACCGGGGAGCTGTTTTTT.

The chain uses TRBV5-1 and TRBJ2-1; D perhaps matches TRBD2 (5 bases). The CDR3 is 15 residues long. CDR1 and CDR2 from the germline V gene are SGHRS and YFSETQ. Trimming removed 0 bases from V and 7 bases from J, with 14 bases in between. The CDR3 nucleotides read TGCGCCAGCAGCTTGGAGGGAGCGCACTCGAATGAGCAGTTCTTC. Its protein product is CASSLEGAHSNEQFF.

This clone was observed a single time. This chain connects TRBV30 to TRBJ1-6, with TRBD1 as a possible D gene (5 bases). The germline V and J ends were trimmed by 7 bases and 7 bases, with 17 bases remaining between them. The CDR3 has 14 residues. In germline, CDR1 is GTSNPN, CDR2 SVGIG (reference sequence). The CDR3 loop reads CAYFGGVGNSPLHF. The DNA of the CDR3 is TGTGCCTATTTCGGAGGGGTTGGCAATTCACCCCTCCACTTT.

The V gene is TRBV7-2, the J gene TRBJ1-1; unclear D gene. The germline V gene encodes CDR1 SGHTA and CDR2 FQGNSA. The CDR3 is 15 residues long. Trimming left V 0 bases short and J 4 bases short, with 12 bases between. This chain's CDR3 is CASSLAEGISTEAFF. The CDR3 DNA reads as TGTGCCAGCAGCTTAGCGGAGGGAATATCCACTGAAGCTTTCTTT. Using reference TRBV7-2 and TRBJ1-1 for the parts outside the CDR3, the full variable domain is GAGVSQSPSNKVTEKGKDVELRCDPISGHTALYWYRQSLGQGLEFLIYFQGNSAPDKSGLPSDRFSAERTGGSVSTLTIQRTQQEDSAVYLCASSLAEGISTEAFFGQGTRLTVV.

The chain carries TRBV27 and TRBJ2-1; 13 bases are a match to TRBD2. The ends lost 2 bases at V and 7 bases at J; junction bases unmatched: 2. Germline CDR1 is MNHEY and CDR2 is SMNVEV (reference sequence). The CDR3 has 15 amino acids. As DNA, the CDR3 is TGTGCCAGCAGTTTAGGGACTAGCGGGAAGAATGAGCAGTTCTTC. This codes for CASSLGTSGKNEQFF.

V and J are TRBV28 and TRBJ1-5; D might be TRBD1 (6 bases). Per the germline V gene, CDR1 is MDHEN and CDR2 is SYDVKM. Trimming stripped 7 bases from V and 3 bases from J, with 13 bases between. The CDR3 consists of 14 residues. The CDR3 loop is CASIRGGDNQPQHF. In DNA, the CDR3 is TGTGCCAGCATAAGGGGGGGAGACAATCAGCCCCAGCATTTT.

The chain is built from TRBV2 and TRBJ2-7; 8 bases are a match to TRBD1. Germline assignment: CDR1 SNHLY and CDR2 FYNNEI. This CDR3 comprises 14 residues. J gave up 2 bases and V 7 bases, and 7 bases lay outside the gene matches. In nucleotides, the CDR3 is TGTGCCAGCAACCCTGGACAGGGCGCCTACGAGCAGTACTTC. It specifies CASNPGQGAYEQYF. The full variable domain, in which reference TRBV2 and TRBJ2-7 provide the parts outside the CDR3, is EPEVTQTPSHQVTQMGQEVILRCVPISNHLYFYWYRQILGQKVEFLVSFYNNEISEKSEIFDDQFSVERPDGSNFTLKIRSTKLEDSAMYFCASNPGQGAYEQYFGPGTRLTVT.

The chain combines TRBV19 with TRBJ1-2, with 8 bases identical to TRBD1. The germline gives CDR1 LNHDA, CDR2 SQIVND (reference sequence). CDR3 length equals 14 residues. The J segment lost 6 bases and the V segment lost 5 bases, leaving 8 bases of the junction unmatched. CDR3 in DNA: TGTGCCAGTAGTCCTCTACGGGACAGGCATGGCTACACCTTC. Translation gives CASSPLRDRHGYTF.

The rearrangement joins TRBV5-4 to TRBJ2-3; TRBD2 matches at 10 bases. The CDR3 has 17 residues. Trimming at V came to 4 bases and at J to 1 base, leaving 9 bases not matched to a gene. The germline CDR1 and CDR2 sequences are SGHNT and YYREEE (reference sequence). The CDR3 nucleotides read TGTGCCAGCAGCCCGGGCCCCGGACTAGCGGGCACAGATACGCAGTATTTT. It specifies CASSPGPGLAGTDTQYF.

The chain uses TRBV14 and TRBJ1-2, with no clear D. Trimming left V 2 bases short and J 7 bases short, with 8 bases between. Germline CDR1 reads SGHDN; CDR2 reads FVKESK. The CDR3 totals 12 residues. CDR3: CASSQYGFGYTF. The CDR3 nucleotides are TGTGCCAGCAGCCAATATGGCTTTGGCTACACCTTC.